One TCR beta chain is described in this entry. Its antigen remains unknown. TCRdb analysed the 5' RACE reads with MiXCR anew, one entry per CDR3 protein. The sample yields some 560,000 distinct CDR3 sequences, less than 20% seen once. Trimming removed 8 bases at V and 0 bases at J, with 5 bases between. The CDR3 is made up of 13 amino acids. CDR1 ENHRY and CDR2 SYGVKD come from the germline V gene. These data are taken from a study of T cells after yellow fever vaccination. General study findings and limits: Reappearance after the booster was seen for most primary-vaccination clones, at 96% CD4 and roughly 90% CD8. Weaker in magnitude, the secondary response showed a faster peak on day 5 versus 15.

The origin of this receptor is a man aged 25 to 40 who received the YFV17D yellow fever vaccine. The source material was PBMCs, sampled 15 days after the yellow fever booster vaccination. The rearrangement uses TRBV10-3 and TRBJ2-6; no clear D gene. The CDR3 here is CAIASSGANVLTF. As DNA, the CDR3 is TGTGCCATCGCAAGCTCTGGGGCCAACGTCCTGACTTTC.